These 29 T cell receptor beta chains share one sample of origin, sequenced in a study of T-cell memory formation after mild COVID-19. One entry per CDR3 protein results from TCRdb running MiXCR on the 5' RACE reads. The profile covers around 320,000 distinct CDR3 sequences, with approximately 15% appearing a single time and 21% taken by the ten largest. Sequencing was performed on PBMCs or a T cell subset sorted from them (not recorded which). Source of these receptors: a man between 18 and 35 years old who had mild COVID-19 (a few samples of this study predate the infection). Cell type and time point are not known.

This clonotype has ten or more counts. The chain uses TRBV7-9 and TRBJ2-7; either TRBD1 or TRBD2 may supply D (5 bases each). Germline values: CDR1 SEHNR, CDR2 FQNEAQ (reference sequence). The CDR3 contains 12 residues. The V end lost 5 bases, the J end lost 4 bases, and 9 bases lay between the germline ends. CDR3 sequence reads: CASSPGPYEQYF. CDR3 in DNA: TGTGCCAGCAGCCCGGGACCTTACGAGCAGTACTTC.

The V gene is TRBV2, the J gene TRBJ2-7; a possible D gene is TRBD1 (6 bases). Germline loops: CDR1 SNHLY, CDR2 FYNNEI. V gave up 8 bases and J gave up 2 bases, with 16 bases separating them. The CDR3 runs 14 residues. DNA of the CDR3: TGTGCCAGCCGGTGGGACATAATGGCCTACGAGCAGTACTTC. As protein: CASRWDIMAYEQYF.

The chain has TRBV7-2 and TRBJ2-6; TRBD1 might be the D (5 bases). CDR1 is SGHTA, CDR2 FQGNSA, per germline. Trimming cost V 5 bases and J 2 bases, with 10 bases left between them. The CDR3 runs to 15 residues. CDR3 in amino acids: CASSPQGTGANVLTF. CDR3 nucleotide sequence: TGTGCCAGCAGCCCGCAGGGTACTGGGGCCAACGTCCTGACTTTC.

The table lists this clonotype with many counts. The rearrangement uses TRBV6-2 or TRBV6-3 and TRBJ2-7; TRBD2 might be the D (6 bases). V was trimmed by 2 bases and J by 4 bases, leaving 15 bases between them. CDR3 size: 15 residues. The germline gives CDR1 MNHEY, CDR2 SVGEGT. As DNA, the CDR3 is TGTGCCAGCAGTTACCTTCCGGGACTTGGATACGAGCAGTACTTC. It yields the protein CASSYLPGLGYEQYF.

In this sample, this clonotype turned up many times. This chain links TRBV4-3 with TRBJ2-7; D ambiguous. The CDR3 consists of 15 residues. Trimming shortened V by 0 bases and J by 0 bases, and 9 bases separated the two germline ends. Looked up from germline, CDR1 is LGHNA and CDR2 is YSLEER. CDR3 sequence: CASSQDPSSSYEQYF. CDR3 nucleotide sequence: TGCGCCAGCAGCCAAGACCCCAGTAGCTCCTACGAGCAGTACTTC.

The chain combines TRBV20-1 with TRBJ2-3, with D possibly being TRBD2 (7 bases). The germline V and J ends were trimmed by 2 bases and 3 bases, with 15 bases remaining between them. Germline assignment: CDR1 DFQATT and CDR2 SNEGSKA (reference sequence). The CDR3 loop spans 15 amino acids. The CDR3 region is CSARMGGARTDTQYF. The CDR3, as DNA: TGCAGTGCTAGAATGGGGGGGGCTCGGACAGATACGCAGTATTTT.

The gene calls are TRBV9 and TRBJ1-1; D may be TRBD1 (6 bases). V lost 2 bases and J lost 0, with 17 bases in between. From germline, CDR1 is SGDLS and CDR2 YYNGEE. The CDR3 runs 17 residues. The CDR3 loop is CASSVDSRNGMNTEAFF. The CDR3 nucleotides read TGTGCCAGCAGCGTGGACAGCAGGAACGGGATGAACACTGAAGCTTTCTTT.

The table lists this clonotype with a few counts. This chain links TRBV4-3 with TRBJ2-7; 7 bases align to TRBD2. From germline, CDR1 is LGHNA and CDR2 YSLEER. With V trimmed by 1 base and J by 6 bases, 12 bases remained unmatched. The CDR3 is 16 amino acids. This chain's CDR3 is CASSQARAGLVGEQYF. As DNA, the CDR3 is TGCGCCAGCAGCCAAGCTAGGGCAGGACTAGTAGGCGAGCAGTACTTC.

This clonotype was detected only a few times. The rearrangement links TRBV7-9 to TRBJ2-3; TRBD2 aligns across 11 bases. Germline-derived CDR1 and CDR2 are SEHNR and FQNEAQ (reference sequence). With V trimmed by 5 bases and J by 5 bases, 6 bases remained unmatched. CDR3 length: 15 residues. The chain's CDR3 is CASSRLAGPQDTQYF. The DNA for the CDR3 is TGTGCCAGCAGCCGACTAGCGGGGCCCCAAGATACGCAGTATTTT.

This clonotype was counted between two and nine times. CDR3 sequence (DNA): TGTGCCAGCATTCGGGACAGCAATCAGCCCCAGCATTTT. It encodes CASIRDSNQPQHF. V is TRBV2 and J is TRBJ1-5; D might be TRBD1 (5 bases). Germline V lookup: CDR1 SNHLY, CDR2 FYNNEI. Trimming stripped 7 bases from V and 1 base from J, with 8 bases between. The CDR3 has 13 amino acids. The full variable domain, completed using reference TRBV2 and TRBJ1-5, is EPEVTQTPSHQVTQMGQEVILRCVPISNHLYFYWYRQILGQKVEFLVSFYNNEISEKSEIFDDQFSVERPDGSNFTLKIRSTKLEDSAMYFCASIRDSNQPQHFGDGTRLSIL.

This clonotype came up many times. The chain recombines TRBV4-3 with TRBJ2-7, with 8 bases aligning to TRBD2. The CDR3 runs to 16 residues. The V gene's germline CDR1 is LGHNA and CDR2 YSLEER. Trimming removed 4 bases from V and 12 bases from J; junction bases left unmatched: 20. As DNA, the CDR3 is TGCGCCAGCAGCCGCTCCCTTCTTACGGGGGGGCAAAGCCCGTACTTC. This sequence encodes CASSRSLLTGGQSPYF.

This clonotype was observed a few times. This chain joins TRBV12-3 or TRBV12-4 and TRBJ2-1; possible D gene TRBD1, 5 bases. This CDR3 has 14 amino acids. With 2 bases removed from V and 8 bases from J, the gap between germline ends came to 13 bases. This CDR3 reads CASSLTQGEYEQFF. The DNA of the CDR3 is TGTGCCAGCAGTTTAACCCAGGGCGAGTATGAGCAGTTCTTC.

This clonotype showed up just a few times. V and J are TRBV20-1 and TRBJ2-3; 13 bases fit TRBD2. Germline V lookup: CDR1 DFQATT, CDR2 SNEGSKA (reference sequence). This CDR3 spans 16 amino acids. The trim removed 2 bases at V and 3 bases at J, leaving 5 bases unmatched. CDR3 bases: TGCAGTGCTAGAATACTAGCGGGGGGGCCGACAGATACGCAGTATTTT. This codes for CSARILAGGPTDTQYF.

This clonotype was picked up many times. This chain links TRBV5-1 with TRBJ1-1, with D perhaps matching TRBD1 (5 bases). CDR3 length equals 13 residues. Trimming removed 1 base from V and 4 bases from J, with 8 bases in between. CDR1 is SGHRS, CDR2 YFSETQ, per germline. The CDR3: CASSLRGGTEAFF. The CDR3 nucleotides are TGCGCCAGCAGCTTGAGGGGAGGCACTGAAGCTTTCTTT.

This clonotype was counted only a few times. The genes are TRBV4-1 and TRBJ1-5; D is unclear. Germline CDR1 reads MGHRA; CDR2 reads YSYEKL. V was trimmed by 3 bases and J by 4 bases, leaving 7 bases between them. The CDR3 extends over 13 amino acids. CDR3 amino acids: CASSQAPNQPQHF. The CDR3, as DNA: TGCGCCAGCAGCCAGGCCCCTAATCAGCCCCAGCATTTT.

CDR3 loop: CASSQDWRGAREKLFF. The CDR3 DNA follows: TGCGCCAGCAGCCAAGATTGGCGCGGGGCTAGGGAAAAACTGTTTTTT. V is TRBV4-1 and J is TRBJ1-4; possible D gene TRBD1, 5 bases. Germline CDR1 MGHRA, CDR2 YSYEKL. There are 16 residues in the CDR3. V lost 0 bases to trimming and J lost 8 bases, with 16 bases between them.

This chain joins TRBV6-1 and TRBJ2-7, with a tentative D call TRBD2 (6 bases). The CDR3 loop spans 16 amino acids. Per the germline V gene, CDR1 is MNHNS and CDR2 is SASEGT. Trimming stripped 3 bases from V and 3 bases from J, with 18 bases between. CDR3 protein: CASSDFAGPTNYEQYF. CDR3 DNA sequence: TGTGCCAGCAGTGACTTCGCGGGGCCGACCAACTACGAGCAGTACTTC.

The table lists this clonotype with a few counts. J is TRBJ1-2 and V is TRBV10-3; 10 bases are shared with TRBD1. J was trimmed by 2 bases and V by 7 bases; bases with no gene match: 4. CDR3 length: 14 amino acids. Germline V CDR1 and CDR2: ENHRY, SYGVKD. This CDR3 is CAINPTGGNYGYTF. The CDR3 nucleotides are TGTGCCATCAACCCGACAGGGGGCAACTATGGCTACACCTTC.

V is TRBV6-5 and J is TRBJ2-5; possibly TRBD1 or TRBD2 for D (5 bases each). Per germline, CDR1 MNHEY and CDR2 SVGAGI. The CDR3 has 13 amino acids. The V gene lost 4 bases and the J gene lost 4 bases, with 10 bases spanning the gap. CDR3 in amino acids: CASSWGKAETQYF. DNA for the CDR3: TGTGCCAGCAGTTGGGGGAAGGCAGAGACCCAGTACTTC.

In this sample, this clonotype turned up many times. The rearrangement links TRBV20-1 to TRBJ2-7; D call uncertain. V was clipped by 1 base and J by 6 bases, with 10 bases between them. CDR1 is DFQATT and CDR2 is SNEGSKA in the germline V gene (reference sequence). CDR3 length: 12 amino acids. CDR3 bases: TGCAGTGCTAGAGGGTATCCGTCCGAGCAGTACGTC. This codes for CSARGYPSEQYV.

The sample holds many counts of this clonotype. The J gene is TRBJ1-1, the V gene TRBV10-3; D might be TRBD1 (5 bases). Per the germline V gene, CDR1 is ENHRY and CDR2 is SYGVKD. Between the trimmed V and J ends, which lost 5 bases and 5 bases, there was a span of 12 bases. This CDR3 comprises 13 residues. The CDR3 coding sequence is TGTGCCATCAGTCCCGGGGCCTCGACTGAAGCTTTCTTT. This sequence encodes CAISPGASTEAFF.

The CDR3 DNA is TGTGCCAGTCAGACAGGTTTGAACACTGAAGCTTTCTTT. It yields the protein CASQTGLNTEAFF. The gene calls are TRBV6-5 and TRBJ1-1, with D possibly being TRBD1 (6 bases). Trimming stripped 9 bases from V and 0 bases from J, with 11 bases between. Germline V gene lookup returns CDR1 MNHEY and CDR2 SVGAGI. There are 13 residues in the CDR3.

This rearrangement joins TRBV7-2 to TRBJ2-3; D is possibly TRBD1 (6 bases). This CDR3 has 14 residues. V lost 6 bases and J lost 5, with 15 bases in between. Per the germline V gene, CDR1 is SGHTA and CDR2 is FQGNSA. The CDR3 loop is CASRLGALVDTQYF. DNA for the CDR3: TGTGCCAGCAGACTGGGGGCCCTAGTAGATACGCAGTATTTT.

This clonotype was found a few times. V gene TRBV7-2 combines with J gene TRBJ1-1; D unclear. CDR1 is SGHTA and CDR2 is FQGNSA in the germline V gene. Trimming removed 3 bases at V and 3 bases at J, with 5 bases between. The CDR3 is 12 residues long. The CDR3 spells CASSFGHTEAFF. CDR3 nucleotide sequence: TGTGCCAGCAGCTTCGGGCACACTGAAGCTTTCTTT.

The V gene is TRBV4-2, the J gene TRBJ1-1, with D maybe TRBD1 (6 bases). The CDR3 has 16 amino acids. The V and J ends lost 0 bases and 2 bases respectively, with 13 bases between them. CDR1 is LGHNA, CDR2 YNFKEQ, per germline. The CDR3 DNA is TGTGCCAGCAGCCAAGATCCGTGGACAGCCAACACTGAAGCTTTCTTT. Translating it yields CASSQDPWTANTEAFF.

Many counts were recorded for this clonotype. The V call is TRBV5-1, the J call TRBJ2-3; 8 bases match TRBD1. The trim removed 1 base at V and 4 bases at J, leaving 2 bases unmatched. CDR1 and CDR2 (germline): SGHRS, YFSETQ. CDR3 length equals 14 residues. In DNA, the CDR3 is TGCGCCAGCAGCTTGCAGGGGGCGGCAGATACGCAGTATTTT. Encoded protein: CASSLQGAADTQYF.

This chain links TRBV9 with TRBJ1-2, with D perhaps TRBD1 (6 bases). This CDR3 has 14 amino acids. In germline, CDR1 is SGDLS, CDR2 YYNGEE. Deletions cut 1 base from V and 7 bases from J, with 14 bases between. CDR3 DNA sequence: TGTGCCAGCAGCGTACGCTTACAGGGAAGTGGCTACACCTTC. It encodes CASSVRLQGSGYTF.

V usage is TRBV20-1 and J usage is TRBJ2-3; 10 bases fit TRBD2. The junction had 15 bases not matched to a gene; V was cut back by 1 base and J by 5 bases. Germline loops: CDR1 DFQATT, CDR2 SNEGSKA (reference sequence). This CDR3 has 18 amino acids. In DNA form, the CDR3 reads TGCAGTGCTAGAGTGCTAGCGGGGGCCGTAAAAGGCGGAGATACGCAGTATTTT. It specifies CSARVLAGAVKGGDTQYF.

There are a few counts of this clonotype. The gene calls are TRBV28 and TRBJ2-1, with a weak D call TRBD2 (6 bases). Germline CDR1 reads MDHEN; CDR2 reads SYDVKM. The germline V and J ends were trimmed by 6 bases and 7 bases, with 13 bases remaining between them. This CDR3 spans 13 amino acids. In DNA, the CDR3 is TGTGCCAGCAGCTCCCTTGGGGGGAATGAGCAGTTCTTC. Translating gives CASSSLGGNEQFF.